This T cell receptor beta chain is drawn from a study of T cell responses to AZD1222 COVID-19 vaccine (dated by TCRdb to 2020 to 2022). With regard to the full study: TCR sequencing covered over 230 trial participants: 200 to 210 given two doses of AZD1222 and approximately 26 given two doses of MenACWY control vaccine. Trial participants were enrolled into age subgroups of 18-55, 56-69 and 70-plus years, which contained around 150, 28 and 57 TCR-sequenced participants, respectively.

A note on this clone: Its antigen specificity is not known. It has no much larger one-base neighbor in the sample; base qualities were not kept.

What the study reported, not specific to this receptor: The 56-69-year group was small, and its depth increase did not reach significance, likely because of low power. After two AZD1222 doses, spike-specific TCR breadth and depth were significantly higher than at day 0 and than in MenACWY recipients. Participants were mostly white British and included more females than males, and it was suggested by the authors that clonal diversity may have been underestimated. Because no day 14 peak-response samples were available, repertoires were characterized only after the peak T cell response. CD4 TCRs associated with the vaccine covered the entire spike protein, and the dominant responses were in regions 160-218 and 743-854. Reportedly, close to half of the unique spike-specific TCRs recognized epitopes lying outside the regions that are mutated in the B.1.351 and B.1.1.7 variants. Conclusions about previously exposed vaccinees are limited, since just a handful of AZD1222 recipients were seropositive for SARS-CoV-2 at baseline.

What this sample's time point label stands for: baseline before first vaccination. This specimen's treatment or condition label, interpreted: meningococcal conjugate vaccine given as trial control. The vaccinee samples were drawn from two UK trials, COV001 and COV002, one of which was a single-blind randomized controlled phase 2/3 trial testing AZD1222 (ChAdOx1 nCoV-19) in healthy adults. For TCRbeta chain sequencing, PBMC samples were collected from trial participants at day 0 and at day 28 after the second dose. The CDR3 regions of human TCRbeta chains were analyzed by immunosequencing. Processing in the source paper ran as follows. Repertoire TCRs were checked for matches against a reference library of SARS-CoV-2-specific TCRs that had been generated using the MIRA antigen-specificity platform. Breadth meant the fraction of unique TCRs that were SARS-CoV-2-associated, whereas depth meant the fraction of total T cells that were SARS-CoV-2-associated. Using the MIRA data, each spike-specific TCR was assigned both to the spike region to which the TCR was reactive and to a CD4 or CD8 class. Log10-transformed breadth and depth values were compared by one-way ANOVA with Sidak's multiple comparisons tests. What TCRdb holds here is the immuneACCESS table cut down to in-frame rearrangements. Part of the clones is not present; checked against another copy, under half of the missing clones reflect an unresolved V gene, and the others are unexplained. That table gives V, J and clone size, and the DNA gave D and trimming. The sample records 110,000 to 150,000 clones, approximately 93% of which are singletons. 0.75% to 1% of the sample is held by the ten biggest clonotypes.

The receptor comes from an adult in good health. This specimen was peripheral blood, taken on day 0 of MenACWY control vaccination.

The CDR3 loop reads CASSSGGASGNTIYF. The nucleotide sequence reads TGCGCCAGCAGTTCAGGGGGCGCGAGTGGAAACACCATATATTTT. The sequence joins TRBV5-1 to TRBJ1-3, with TRBD1 identical over 8 junction bases. From V the trimming removes 5 bases and from J it removes 3 bases, while the gene matches leave 7 bases of the junction unaccounted for. The cysteine opens and the phenylalanine closes a CDR3 of 15 amino acids. CDR3 DNA is the only sequence kept; it has 45 bases, read in frame from the first base. CDR1 and CDR2 are drawn from the germline V gene: SGHRS, YFSETQ.